This is a list of T cell receptor beta chains from one sample in a study of long-term antiretroviral therapy in people with HIV. The method was immunoSEQ multiplex PCR; TCRdb's version includes in-frame clones alone and lacks a portion of them. The sample lists 28,000 or so clones, 88% occurring once. This specimen consisted of unsorted PBMCs, obtained 0.5 years after starting antiretroviral therapy. The receptors come from a woman between 18 and 29 years old with HIV. Both conserved end residues are part of each CDR3. A D gene is named only where the DNA matches it firmly. Only part of the rows carry a size: once, few, many, or a class if the clone is expanded.

v_call,j_call,clone_size,d_call,cdr3_length,cdr3_nt,cdr3_aa
TRBV6-5,TRBJ1-4,.,.,12,TGTGCCTCCCGGGGGGCCGGGGAAAAACTGTTTTTT,CASRGAGEKLFF
TRBV6-5,TRBJ2-7,.,.,14,TGTGCCAGCAGTTTTAGCCCCGTCTCCTACGAGCAGTACTTC,CASSFSPVSYEQYF
TRBV4-2,TRBJ2-2,.,.,14,TGTGCCAGCAGCCAAGACCGAGGGCCCGGGGAGCTGTTTTTT,CASSQDRGPGELFF
TRBV28,TRBJ1-6,.,TRBD1,16,TGTGCCAGCAGACACCGACAGGGACGGCTGGATTCACCCCTCCACTTT,CASRHRQGRLDSPLHF
TRBV15,TRBJ2-3,.,TRBD1,15,TGTGCCACAAGAACTCCTCGACAGGGCCCAGATACGCAGTATTTT,CATRTPRQGPDTQYF
TRBV6-6,TRBJ1-5,.,.,12,TGTGCCAGCAGTTTATCAAATCAGCCCCAGCATTTT,CASSLSNQPQHF
TRBV10-3,TRBJ1-1,.,.,15,TGTGCCATCAGTGAGACGCAGGTGATGAACACTGAAGCTTTCTTT,CAISETQVMNTEAFF
TRBV21-1,TRBJ2-7,.,.,13,TGTGCCAGCAGCAAAGACAGACACTACGAGCAGTACTTC,CASSKDRHYEQYF
TRBV5-1,TRBJ1-2,.,.,15,TGCGCCAGCAGTCGTACAAGGGGGGGGACTGGAGGCTACACCTTC,CASSRTRGGTGGYTF
TRBV28,TRBJ2-7,.,.,12,TGTGCCAGCAGGGGTGGTTCCTACGAGCAGTACTTC,CASRGGSYEQYF
TRBV9,TRBJ2-3,.,.,16,TGTGCCAGCAGCGTGGGTTGGCGGGGTCGCACAGATACGCAGTATTTT,CASSVGWRGRTDTQYF
TRBV6-4,TRBJ2-1,.,TRBD2,14,TGTGCCAGCAGTGACTCAGCGGGAGAGAGTGAGCAGTTCTTC,CASSDSAGESEQFF
TRBV28,TRBJ1-6,once,TRBD1,14,TGTGCCAGCAGACAGGGGACTCCCAATTCACCCCTCCACTTT,CASRQGTPNSPLHF
TRBV7-9,TRBJ2-7,.,.,12,TGTGCCAGCAGCCTCGCTCGAACAGAGCAGTACTTC,CASSLARTEQYF
TRBV28,TRBJ1-4,.,.,16,TGTGCCAGCAGTTTACTCCGACAGGCTGTAAATGAAAAACTGTTTTTT,CASSLLRQAVNEKLFF
TRBV14,TRBJ2-1,once,TRBD1,16,TGTGCCAGCAGCTTCGGCAGGGGGCAAGCCTACAATGAGCAGTTCTTC,CASSFGRGQAYNEQFF
TRBV9,TRBJ2-3,.,.,15,TGTGCCAGCAGCGTAGGGGGGGCCAGCACAGATACGCAGTATTTT,CASSVGGASTDTQYF
TRBV19,TRBJ1-4,.,.,14,TGTGCCACCCTAGACAGATCAACTAATGAAAAACTGTTTTTT,CATLDRSTNEKLFF